Listed here are 22 T cell receptor beta chains from one sample, sequenced in a study of blood T cells in healthy people across ages (dated by TCRdb to about 2015). The library came from 5' RACE. These reads were obtained on an Illumina HiSeq 2500. A second PCR of roughly 7 to 12 cycles was run with a J-beta primer mix and a sample-barcoded 5' primer. TCRdb trimmed public reads at Q25 via fastp, called clones via MiXCR and kept in-frame beta chains. Each CDR3 protein appears once, grouped with its most common genes and DNA. The sample data list about 1.5 million distinct CDR3 sequences, and approximately 38% of these were observed just once. Jointly, the top ten make up 7.9% of the sample. Sequencing was done on a sample of blood. All receptors derive from a woman aged 18-29 years in good health.

This clonotype turned up a few times. A junction end diverges from the germline sequence, so it may reflect a read error. The chain couples TRBV18 to TRBJ2-3, with 7 bases aligning to TRBD1. The CDR3 has 15 amino acids. Germline loops: CDR1 KGHSH, CDR2 LQKENI. The CDR3: CASSPKGASTDTQYF. The CDR3 bases are TGTGCCAGCTCACCGAAGGGGGCTAGCACGGATACGCAGTATTTT.

This clonotype was seen more than once but under ten times. This rearrangement joins TRBV4-1 to TRBJ2-7; no firm D call. The CDR3 extends over 13 amino acids. Trimming cost V 5 bases and J 3 bases, with 11 bases left between them. CDR1 is MGHRA, CDR2 YSYEKL, per germline. As DNA, the CDR3 is TGCGCCAGCAGCGTGGATGCTTACTACGAGCAGTACTTC. Translated: CASSVDAYYEQYF.

The chain uses TRBV7-9 and TRBJ2-1; D possibly uses TRBD1 or TRBD2 (5 bases each). Germline values: CDR1 SEHNR, CDR2 FQNEAQ (reference sequence). The CDR3 is made up of 15 amino acids. The ends were cut back, 3 bases at V and 13 bases at J, with 22 bases in the middle. CDR3 region: CASSLSGTDKKTQFF. Here the CDR3 DNA reads TGTGCCAGCAGCTTGTCCGGGACCGACAAGAAGACCCAGTTCTTC.

This chain uses TRBV28 with TRBJ2-5; D is unresolved. Germline CDR1 and CDR2: MDHEN and SYDVKM. Trimming took off 7 bases at V and 0 bases at J, with 6 bases between the two ends. The CDR3 is 12 residues long. This CDR3 reads CASTRYQETQYF. In DNA form, the CDR3 reads TGTGCCAGCACAAGGTACCAAGAGACCCAGTACTTC.

The V call is TRBV4-2, the J call TRBJ1-1; D unresolved. V was clipped by 0 bases and J by 9 bases, with 8 bases between them. This CDR3 is built from 12 residues. CDR1 is LGHNA and CDR2 is YNFKEQ in the germline V gene. Here the CDR3 DNA reads TGTGCCAGCAGCCAAGAACGGGAAAAAGCTTTCTTT. Translated: CASSQEREKAFF.

This clonotype was seen more than once but under ten times. The chain employs TRBV27 and TRBJ2-5; D may be TRBD2 (6 bases). The germline V gene has CDR1 MNHEY and CDR2 SMNVEV (reference sequence). The CDR3 runs to 15 residues. V was trimmed by 5 bases and J by 5 bases, leaving 18 bases between them. The CDR3 sequence is CASSLNPAGRETQYF. The CDR3 DNA reads TGTGCCAGCAGTCTAAATCCGGCGGGACGGGAGACCCAGTACTTC.

The gene calls are TRBV27 and TRBJ2-7; D is possibly TRBD1 (5 bases). The CDR3 runs 14 residues. V lost 3 bases to trimming and J lost 2 bases, with 11 bases between them. Germline V gives CDR1 MNHEY, CDR2 SMNVEV (reference sequence). The chain's CDR3 is CASSFQGGTYEQYF. CDR3 in DNA: TGTGCCAGCAGTTTCCAGGGTGGGACCTACGAGCAGTACTTC.

This clonotype was counted a few times. The chain employs TRBV5-1 and TRBJ1-2; D ambiguous. Germline loops: CDR1 SGHRS, CDR2 YFSETQ. V was cut by 0 bases and J by 3 bases, with 12 bases left in between. The CDR3 contains 15 residues. The CDR3 nucleotides read TGCGCCAGCAGCTTGGAGGGCGGAAAACACTATGGCTACACCTTC. Its protein is CASSLEGGKHYGYTF.

This clonotype was detected only a few times. The chain is built from TRBV7-9 and TRBJ1-1, with D unclear. The CDR3 runs 14 residues. V was pared by 2 bases and J by 5 bases, with 12 bases between. Germline V gene sequence: CDR1 SEHNR, CDR2 FQNEAQ (reference sequence). CDR3 sequence (DNA): TGTGCCAGCAGCTTAACCTGGGGTGCGACTGAAGCTTTCTTT. Its protein is CASSLTWGATEAFF.

The chain joins TRBV5-1 to TRBJ1-2, with a possible D match to TRBD1 (5 bases). This CDR3 has 16 amino acids. The V gene's germline CDR1 is SGHRS and CDR2 YFSETQ. The V end was cut by 1 base, the J end by 7 bases, with 20 bases between. DNA for the CDR3: TGCGCCAGCAGCTTGAGTGTAGGTGCGGGGCCAGGTGGCTACACCTTC. Amino acids: CASSLSVGAGPGGYTF.

For the CDR3, the DNA is TGTGCCAGCGTGAGACAGGGAATGGTCACTGAAGCTTTCTTT. Translation: CASVRQGMVTEAFF. The chain recombines TRBV7-9 with TRBJ1-1; TRBD1 agrees at 7 bases. The V and J ends lost 8 bases and 4 bases, in that order; junction bases with no gene match: 10. Germline V CDR1 and CDR2: SEHNR, FQNEAQ (reference sequence). This CDR3 has 14 residues. Combining the CDR3 with reference TRBV7-9 and TRBJ1-1 gives the whole variable domain DTGVSQNPRHKITKRGQNVTFRCDPISEHNRLYWYRQTLGQGPEFLTYFQNEAQLEKSRLLSDRFSAERPKGSFSTLEIQRTEQGDSAMYLCASVRQGMVTEAFFGQGTRLTVV.

This CDR3 is CASSYMGLLDNEQFF. In nucleotides, the CDR3 is TGTGCCAGCAGTTACATGGGGCTCCTCGACAATGAGCAGTTCTTC. This chain connects TRBV6-5 to TRBJ2-1, with TRBD1 as a possible D gene (5 bases). The CDR3 runs to 15 residues. The germline V gene has CDR1 MNHEY and CDR2 SVGAGI. Trimming cost V 2 bases and J 5 bases, with 13 bases left between them.

The gene calls are TRBV4-1 and TRBJ2-1; D may correspond to TRBD1 or TRBD2 (5 bases each). The better agreement between TRBJ2-7 and the DNA end casts doubt on the J call. The CDR3 contains 15 residues. Germline-derived CDR1 and CDR2 are MGHRA and YSYEKL. The CDR3 bases are TGCGCCAGCAGCCAAGCGGGGCCTCTCTACAATGAGCAGTACTTC. This codes for CASSQAGPLYNEQYF.

This clonotype turned up a few times. This chain connects TRBV7-2 to TRBJ1-1; maybe TRBD1 (6 bases). In germline, CDR1 is SGHTA, CDR2 FQGNSA. Trimming left V 5 bases short and J 1 base short, with 14 bases between. The CDR3 spans 15 residues. The CDR3 sequence: CASSRAGTQNTEAFF. CDR3 sequence (DNA): TGTGCCAGCAGCAGAGCCGGGACACAGAACACTGAAGCTTTCTTT. Full variable domain (rest looked up from reference TRBV7-2 and TRBJ1-1): GAGVSQSPSNKVTEKGKDVELRCDPISGHTALYWYRQSLGQGLEFLIYFQGNSAPDKSGLPSDRFSAERTGGSVSTLTIQRTQQEDSAVYLCASSRAGTQNTEAFFGQGTRLTVV.

The gene calls are TRBV15 and TRBJ1-1, with D possibly TRBD1 on 5 matching bases. Trimming pared 2 bases from V and 1 base from J, leaving 14 bases between. Looked up from germline, CDR1 is LNHNV and CDR2 is YYDKDF (reference sequence). CDR3 length equals 16 residues. CDR3 in amino acids: CATSRRLLTANTEAFF. DNA of the CDR3: TGTGCCACCAGCAGACGCCTTCTGACAGCGAACACTGAAGCTTTCTTT.

This chain's CDR3 is CASSTDRPADTQYF. The CDR3 DNA reads TGCGCCAGCAGCACGGATAGACCCGCAGATACGCAGTATTTT. V gene TRBV5-1 combines with J gene TRBJ2-3; D is unresolved. Germline values: CDR1 SGHRS, CDR2 YFSETQ. This CDR3 spans 14 amino acids. V was shortened by 4 bases and J by 4 bases, with 13 bases between the two germline ends.

This clonotype has only a few counts. V usage is TRBV4-1 and J usage is TRBJ2-7; the D is unclear. Trimming took off 0 bases at V and 0 bases at J, with 15 bases between the two ends. This CDR3 contains 17 residues. Per germline, CDR1 MGHRA and CDR2 YSYEKL. CDR3 region: CASSQEVVVVASYEQYF. As DNA, the CDR3 is TGCGCCAGCAGCCAAGAAGTCGTTGTGGTCGCCTCCTACGAGCAGTACTTC.

V and J are TRBV7-2 and TRBJ1-2, with 7 bases lining up with TRBD1. The CDR3 covers 15 residues. The ends lost 0 bases at V and 5 bases at J; junction bases unmatched: 6. The germline gives CDR1 SGHTA, CDR2 FQGNSA. Here the CDR3 DNA reads TGTGCCAGCAGCTTAGCGCGGGGACAGAGATATGGCTACACCTTC. Its protein product is CASSLARGQRYGYTF.

This clonotype was seen a handful of times. J is TRBJ2-4 and V is TRBV12-3 or TRBV12-4, with 12 bases matching TRBD2. J lost 0 bases, V lost 8 bases, and 14 bases had no gene match. The CDR3 totals 19 residues. CDR3 sequence: CASSPTGLAGLLAKNIQYF. CDR3 coding DNA: TGTGCCAGCTCCCCGACAGGACTAGCGGGGTTGTTAGCCAAAAACATTCAGTACTTC.

Ten or more counts support this clonotype. V gene TRBV5-1 combines with J gene TRBJ2-1; D uncertain. Germline V CDR1 and CDR2: SGHRS, YFSETQ. V was trimmed by 2 bases and J by 7 bases, leaving 7 bases between them. The CDR3 contains 12 residues. The CDR3 protein is CASSLGSNEQFF. CDR3 DNA: TGCGCCAGCAGCTTAGGGTCTAATGAGCAGTTCTTC.

V usage is TRBV7-9 and J usage is TRBJ1-2, with 8 bases aligning to TRBD1. The CDR3 is made up of 14 amino acids. Germline-derived CDR1 and CDR2 are SEHNR and FQNEAQ (reference sequence). Trimming took 2 bases from V and 5 from J; bases not matched to a gene: 4. CDR3 protein: CASSLPTGVYGYTF. As DNA, the CDR3 is TGTGCCAGCAGCTTACCGACAGGGGTATATGGCTACACCTTC.

The gene calls are TRBV11-1 and TRBJ2-2, with 9 bases aligning to TRBD2. The CDR3 totals 17 residues. CDR1 is SGHAT and CDR2 is FQDESV in the germline V gene (reference sequence). Trimming took 2 bases from V and 5 from J; bases not matched to a gene: 9. The CDR3 loop reads CASSLWRGGPGTGELFF. CDR3 coding DNA: TGTGCCAGCAGCTTATGGCGGGGGGGCCCGGGAACCGGGGAGCTGTTTTTT.